This T cell receptor beta chain was documented in a study of response to subunit inactivated influenza vaccine. Study-wide results and limits: The authors suggested that few new T cells are recruited per seasonal influenza vaccination.

The CDR3 contains 16 residues. Germline values: CDR1 DFQATT, CDR2 SNEGSKA (reference sequence). The V end lost 0 bases, the J end lost 2 bases, and 13 bases lay between the germline ends. Remarks on this clonotype: Its antigen is currently unknown.

TCRdb called the RT-PCR reads again in MiXCR, with one record for every CDR3 protein. Of 450,000 to 550,000 distinct CDR3 sequences in the sample, less than 30% were seen once. This receptor was obtained from a man aged 50 to 59 who received an inactivated influenza vaccine. The rearrangement joins TRBV20-1 to TRBJ2-2; D may be TRBD1 or TRBD2 (6 bases each). Sequences were derived from CD4+ T cells sorted from PBMCs, sampled about 5 days after vaccination. The CDR3 loop reads CSARDAGGFNTGELFF. CDR3 coding DNA: TGCAGTGCTAGAGATGCCGGGGGCTTCAACACCGGGGAGCTGTTTTTT.